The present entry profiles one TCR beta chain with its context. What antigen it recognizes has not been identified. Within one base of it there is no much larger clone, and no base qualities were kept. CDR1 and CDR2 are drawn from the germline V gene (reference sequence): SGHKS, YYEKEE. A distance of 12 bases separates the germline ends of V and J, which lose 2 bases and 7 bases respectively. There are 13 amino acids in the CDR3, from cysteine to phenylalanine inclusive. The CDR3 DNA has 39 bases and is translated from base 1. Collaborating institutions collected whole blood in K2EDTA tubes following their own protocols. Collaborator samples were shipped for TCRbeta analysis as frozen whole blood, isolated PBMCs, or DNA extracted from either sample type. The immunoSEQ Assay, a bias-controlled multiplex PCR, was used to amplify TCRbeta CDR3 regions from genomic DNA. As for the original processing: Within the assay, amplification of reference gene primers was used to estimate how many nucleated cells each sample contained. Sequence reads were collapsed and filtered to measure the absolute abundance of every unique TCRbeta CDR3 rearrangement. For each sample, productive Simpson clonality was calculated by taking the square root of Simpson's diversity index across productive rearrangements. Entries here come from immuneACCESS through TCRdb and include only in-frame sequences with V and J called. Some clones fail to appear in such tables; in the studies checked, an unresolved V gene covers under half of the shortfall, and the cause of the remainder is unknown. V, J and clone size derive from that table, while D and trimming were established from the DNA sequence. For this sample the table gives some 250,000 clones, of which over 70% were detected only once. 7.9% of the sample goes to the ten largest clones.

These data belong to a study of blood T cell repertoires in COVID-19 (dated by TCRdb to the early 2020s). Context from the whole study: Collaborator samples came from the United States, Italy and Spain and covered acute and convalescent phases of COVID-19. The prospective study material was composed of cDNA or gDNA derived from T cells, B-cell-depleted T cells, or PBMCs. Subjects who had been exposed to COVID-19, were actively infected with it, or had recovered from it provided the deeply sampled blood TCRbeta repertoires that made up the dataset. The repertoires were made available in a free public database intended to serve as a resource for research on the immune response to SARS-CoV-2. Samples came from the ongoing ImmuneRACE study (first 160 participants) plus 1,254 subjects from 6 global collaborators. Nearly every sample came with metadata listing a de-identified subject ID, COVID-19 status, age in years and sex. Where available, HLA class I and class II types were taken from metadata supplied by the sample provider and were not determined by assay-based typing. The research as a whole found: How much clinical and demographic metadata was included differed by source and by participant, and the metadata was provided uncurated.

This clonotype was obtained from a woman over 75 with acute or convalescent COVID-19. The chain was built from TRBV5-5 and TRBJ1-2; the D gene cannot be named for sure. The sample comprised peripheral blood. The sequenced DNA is TGTGCCAGCAGCTTCACACCGTCAGGTGGCTACACCTTC. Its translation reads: CASSFTPSGGYTF.